The 14 T cell receptor beta chains below come from one sample, sequenced in a study of cytomegalovirus exposure and HLA in healthy donors. Primers for the PCR totalled 60 Vbeta and 13 Jbeta. Method: immunoSEQ multiplex PCR; TCRdb's copy keeps in-frame clones and lacks some. The data contain about 100,000 clones, about 60% of them seen just once; the ten biggest clones take up more than 4.5%. The sample comprised PBMCs. Receptors originate from a human donor in good health.

The table lists this clone with a count of one. The chain uses TRBV6-5 and TRBJ2-3; TRBD2 agrees at 8 bases. Trimming at V came to 2 bases and at J to 0 bases, leaving 1 base not matched to a gene. From germline, CDR1 is MNHEY and CDR2 SVGAGI. CDR3 length: 15 amino acids. As DNA, the CDR3 is TGTGCCAGCAGTTACACGGGAGGGAGCACAGATACGCAGTATTTT. Translating it yields CASSYTGGSTDTQYF.

The chain links TRBV5-8 to TRBJ2-7, with TRBD1 matching over 9 bases. Germline trimming cut 5 bases from V and 3 bases from J; bases unmatched to any gene: 12. CDR3 size: 16 residues. CDR1 is SGHTS, CDR2 YDEGEE, per germline. The CDR3: CASSTGTGFSFYEQYF. The CDR3 DNA reads TGTGCCAGCAGTACCGGGACAGGGTTCTCTTTCTACGAGCAGTACTTC.

This chain links TRBV2 with TRBJ2-3; a weak D match, TRBD2 (5 bases). CDR3 length: 15 amino acids. The V and J ends lost 7 bases and 4 bases respectively, with 18 bases between them. CDR1 is SNHLY, CDR2 FYNNEI, per germline. As DNA, the CDR3 is TGTGCCAGCATTTCCGGGGTTCTAGTTCCAGATACGCAGTATTTT. Translated: CASISGVLVPDTQYF.

The rearrangement uses TRBV7-9 and TRBJ2-7, with D possibly matching TRBD1 (5 bases). Per germline, CDR1 SEHNR and CDR2 FQNEAQ (reference sequence). Trimming shortened V by 3 bases and J by 2 bases, and 8 bases separated the two germline ends. The CDR3 consists of 13 residues. CDR3 DNA: TGTGCCAGCAGCTTTACAGGAACCTACGAGCAGTACTTC. Protein product: CASSFTGTYEQYF.

The chain uses TRBV2 and TRBJ2-6; a possible D gene is TRBD2 (5 bases). CDR3 size: 14 residues. The germline CDR1 and CDR2 sequences are SNHLY and FYNNEI. V dropped 2 bases and J dropped 4 bases, with 6 bases sitting between them. The CDR3 coding sequence is TGTGCCAGCAGTGAATGGAGGGGGGCCAACGTCCTGACTTTC. Translating it yields CASSEWRGANVLTF.

The chain couples TRBV2 to TRBJ1-5, with a tentative D call TRBD1 (5 bases). Trimming removed 6 bases from V and 6 bases from J, with 18 bases in between. This CDR3 region has 15 residues. Germline loops: CDR1 SNHLY, CDR2 FYNNEI. In DNA form, the CDR3 reads TGTGCCAGCAGCCTTAATGGAGGGGTTAGTCAGCCCCAGCATTTT. This sequence encodes CASSLNGGVSQPQHF.

V gene TRBV7-9 combines with J gene TRBJ2-1, with 10 bases identical to TRBD2. The CDR3 extends over 15 amino acids. Germline V CDR1 and CDR2: SEHNR, FQNEAQ (reference sequence). V dropped 4 bases and J dropped 10; count of bases not matched to a gene: 10. The CDR3, as DNA: TGTGCCAGCAGCTACCTAGCGGGAGAGGGGACAGAGCAGTTCTTC. Translation gives CASSYLAGEGTEQFF.

This chain links TRBV19 with TRBJ2-7; maybe TRBD1 (5 bases). V gave up 2 bases and J gave up 0 bases, with 8 bases separating them. The CDR3 loop spans 14 amino acids. Germline V gene lookup returns CDR1 LNHDA and CDR2 SQIVND (reference sequence). The CDR3 nucleotides are TGTGCCAGTAGTATAAGGGGTACCTCCTACGAGCAGTACTTC. It specifies CASSIRGTSYEQYF.

This chain joins TRBV29-1 and TRBJ1-2, with D possibly being TRBD1 (6 bases). The CDR3 loop spans 16 amino acids. Germline CDR1 SQVTM, CDR2 ANQGSEA. Here the CDR3 reads CSASGTPSPANYGYTF. The CDR3 coding sequence is TGCAGTGCATCCGGGACACCAAGTCCTGCTAACTATGGCTACACCTTC.

This sequence joins TRBV2 and TRBJ2-7; D not certain. Trimming took 0 bases from V and 0 from J, leaving 12 bases between them. Per germline, CDR1 SNHLY and CDR2 FYNNEI. The CDR3 runs to 16 residues. The CDR3 is CASSEALQVRSYEQYF. Here the CDR3 DNA reads TGTGCCAGCAGTGAAGCGCTTCAGGTCCGCTCCTACGAGCAGTACTTC.

This clone was seen only a few times. The chain has TRBV29-1 and TRBJ2-1; D is unresolved. V was trimmed by 7 bases and J by 0 bases, leaving 19 bases between them. The CDR3 contains 16 residues. The germline CDR1 and CDR2 sequences are SQVTM and ANQGSEA. The CDR3 loop reads CSAVHQRPSSYNEQFF. The CDR3 DNA is TGCAGCGCTGTCCACCAGCGACCCTCCTCCTACAATGAGCAGTTCTTC.

The chain combines TRBV7-6 with TRBJ2-7; D gene unclear. Germline-derived CDR1 and CDR2 are SGHVS and FNYEAQ. The CDR3 is made up of 14 amino acids. Between the trimmed V and J ends, which lost 5 bases and 6 bases, there was a span of 17 bases. The CDR3 loop reads CASSATRWVGEQYF. DNA of the CDR3: TGTGCCAGCAGCGCGACAAGATGGGTTGGCGAGCAGTACTTC.

The V and J genes are TRBV10-3 and TRBJ1-1; TRBD1 agrees at 7 bases. Germline CDR1 and CDR2: ENHRY and SYGVKD. V lost 2 bases, J lost 3 bases, and 9 bases stayed unmatched. The CDR3 is 16 residues long. Written as DNA, the CDR3 is TGTGCCATCAGTGAGACCATGACAGGGACCTACACTGAAGCTTTCTTT. As protein: CAISETMTGTYTEAFF.

The chain has TRBV12-5 and TRBJ2-1; D perhaps matches TRBD2 (6 bases). From germline, CDR1 is LGHNT and CDR2 FRNRAP. V was pared by 6 bases and J by 6 bases, with 15 bases between. This CDR3 region has 14 residues. The CDR3 reads CASGGRSAINEQFF. The DNA for the CDR3 is TGTGCTAGTGGGGGGAGGTCGGCCATCAATGAGCAGTTCTTC.